The next 27 T cell receptor beta chains were all read from a single sample in a study of molecular identifiers for immune sequencing clone quantification. TCRdb reprocessed the PCR reads via MiXCR and lists one record per CDR3 protein. The sample carries 460,000 or so distinct CDR3 sequences, 25% recorded once. The sequencing input was naive CD8+ T cells from blood, with Jurkat cell RNA spiked in. Subset reported: FACS-sorted CD8+CD4-CCR7+CD45RA+ naive T cells. These receptors originate from a human donor in good health. Some libraries in this study had Jurkat cell RNA spiked in.

For this clonotype: A read error may explain this, as a much larger clone is one base away. The rearrangement joins TRBV6-5 to TRBJ1-1; the match to TRBD1 covers 7 bases. This CDR3 is built from 12 residues. CDR1 is MNHEY and CDR2 is SVGAGI in the germline V gene. The CDR3: CASSYTLGQSVF. The CDR3 bases are TGTGCCAGCAGTTACACCTTGGGACAGAGCGTTTTT.

This clonotype was counted a few times. This rearrangement joins TRBV20-1 to TRBJ2-7; 8 bases map to TRBD1. Germline CDR1 DFQATT, CDR2 SNEGSKA (reference sequence). V dropped 0 bases and J dropped 3; count of bases not matched to a gene: 7. The CDR3 covers 15 residues. CDR3 DNA sequence: TGCAGTGCTAGAGAACGGACAGGGACCTTCTACGAGCAGTACTTC. This gives the protein CSARERTGTFYEQYF.

Notes on this clonotype: The junction departs from germline at one end; a sequencing error may be responsible. The rearrangement links TRBV4-3 to TRBJ2-1, with TRBD1 matching 8 bases. This CDR3 has 18 amino acids. CDR1 and CDR2 (germline): LGHNA, YSLEER. Written as DNA, the CDR3 is TGCGCCAGCAGCCAAGATCGCGCCCGGACAGGGCTATACAATGGGCAGTTCTTC. Translation: CASSQDRARTGLYNGQFF.

For the CDR3, the DNA is TGCGCCAGCAGCCAAGAATCGGTGGGGGGCAACGCTGAAGCTTTCTTT. Encoded protein: CASSQESVGGNAEAFF. The chain couples TRBV4-3 to TRBJ1-1; perhaps TRBD1 as D (6 bases). This CDR3 is built from 16 residues. V was shortened by 0 bases and J by 6 bases, with 17 bases between the two germline ends. CDR1 LGHNA and CDR2 YSLEER come from the germline V gene.

The sample holds many counts of this clonotype. The rearrangement links TRBV11-2 to TRBJ2-1; D might be TRBD1 or TRBD2, each matching 5 bases. With 5 bases removed from V and 8 bases from J, the gap between germline ends came to 7 bases. Germline V gene sequence: CDR1 SGHAT, CDR2 FQNNGV. This CDR3 spans 11 amino acids. The CDR3, as DNA: TGTGCCAGCAGCATGGGGGATGAGCAGTTCTTC. Encoded protein: CASSMGDEQFF.

About this clonotype itself: Possible read error: a much larger clone is one base away. V is TRBV4-1 and J is TRBJ2-3; D is unresolved. Germline V gene lookup returns CDR1 MGHRA and CDR2 YSYEKL. The length of the CDR3 is 14 residues. The CDR3, as DNA: TGCGCCAGCAGCCAAGTTGGCGGAGTAGATACGCGGTATTTT. It encodes CASSQVGGVDTRYF.

This clonotype turned up a few times. The J gene is TRBJ1-1, the V gene TRBV4-3, with D maybe TRBD1 (5 bases). V shed 1 base and J shed 4 bases, with 16 bases lying between them. This CDR3 spans 16 amino acids. Germline-derived CDR1 and CDR2 are LGHNA and YSLEER. The CDR3 bases are TGCGCCAGCAGCCAAGGGCTTGGCTTCCAGGGCACTGAAGCTTTCTTT. Its translation is CASSQGLGFQGTEAFF.

This clonotype was counted a few times. The genes are TRBV4-1 and TRBJ2-1; 7 bases line up with TRBD2. V lost 4 bases to trimming and J lost 4 bases; unmatched junction nucleotides: 10. The CDR3 consists of 16 residues. Looked up from germline, CDR1 is MGHRA and CDR2 is YSYEKL. The CDR3 DNA reads as TGCGCCAGCAGCCCCCAAGGGGAGGGAGGATACAATGAGCAGTTCTTC. As protein: CASSPQGEGGYNEQFF.

Ten or more counts support this clonotype. The chain carries TRBV28 and TRBJ2-7; TRBD1 matches at 8 bases. The CDR3 is 15 amino acids. The J segment lost 4 bases and the V segment lost 5 bases, leaving 10 bases of the junction unmatched. CDR1 MDHEN and CDR2 SYDVKM come from the germline V gene. The CDR3: CASSLGQGNGYEQYF. In DNA, the CDR3 is TGTGCCAGCAGTCTAGGACAGGGCAACGGGTACGAGCAGTACTTC.

V gene TRBV6-2 or TRBV6-3 combines with J gene TRBJ2-7, with D hard to call. The germline gives CDR1 MNHEY, CDR2 SVGEGT. CDR3 length: 14 residues. Trimming cost V 7 bases and J 3 bases, with 16 bases left between them. CDR3 protein: CASTPSILHYEQYF. The CDR3 region has the DNA TGTGCCAGCACCCCAAGTATCCTACACTACGAGCAGTACTTC.

With respect to this clonotype: A read error may explain this, as a much larger clone is one base away. The chain combines TRBV7-2 with TRBJ2-1; D unclear. The CDR3 is made up of 13 amino acids. Germline CDR1 and CDR2: SGHTA and FQGNSA. Here the CDR3 reads CGSSLYRLFEQFF. DNA of the CDR3: TGTGGCAGCAGCTTATACCGATTATTTGAGCAGTTCTTC.

The rearrangement uses TRBV6-4 and TRBJ1-1; D remains unclear. Germline V gives CDR1 MRHNA, CDR2 SNTAGT. This CDR3 is built from 14 residues. Trimming cost V 0 bases and J 8 bases, with 13 bases left between them. The CDR3 bases are TGTGCCAGCAGTGACTCGGAGCACCGAGGAGAAGCTTTCTTT. It codes for CASSDSEHRGEAFF.

This clonotype was detected ten times or more. V and J are TRBV28 and TRBJ2-3; tentatively, D is TRBD1 (5 bases). The CDR3 runs to 15 residues. CDR1 is MDHEN and CDR2 is SYDVKM in the germline V gene. Between the trimmed V and J ends, which lost 2 bases and 3 bases, there was a span of 12 bases. Here the CDR3 reads CASSLGRASTDTQYF. The CDR3 nucleotides are TGTGCCAGCAGTTTAGGCAGGGCTAGTACAGATACGCAGTATTTT.

The rearrangement uses TRBV11-2 and TRBJ2-1, with 8 bases matching TRBD2. V lost 4 bases and J lost 14; bases outside the gene matches: 7. The CDR3 sequence is 12 residues long. Germline-derived CDR1 and CDR2 are SGHAT and FQNNGV. The CDR3 spells CASSSGSGEKFF. Here the CDR3 DNA reads TGTGCCAGCAGCTCCGGTAGCGGGGAGAAGTTCTTC.

The chain joins TRBV11-3 to TRBJ2-1; 13 bases agree with TRBD2. Germline V lookup: CDR1 SGHNT, CDR2 YENEEA. Unmatched junction bases numbered 11, after V lost 5 bases and J lost 7 bases. This CDR3 spans 17 amino acids. CDR3 protein: CASSPRTSGGPRNEQFF. The CDR3 nucleotides are TGTGCCAGCAGCCCCCGGACTAGCGGGGGTCCCAGGAATGAGCAGTTCTTC.

This clonotype was seen a few times. The V and J genes are TRBV5-6 and TRBJ2-2; D call uncertain. V dropped 5 bases and J dropped 6 bases, with 20 bases sitting between them. Looked up from germline, CDR1 is SGHDT and CDR2 is YYEEEE. This CDR3 contains 16 residues. CDR3 DNA sequence: TGTGCCAGCAGTTTTTTGCCGGCCGACGCGGCCGGGGAGCTGTTTTTT. This encodes CASSFLPADAAGELFF. Full variable domain (missing parts from reference TRBV5-6 and TRBJ2-2): DAGVTQSPTHLIKTRGQQVTLRCSPKSGHDTVSWYQQALGQGPQFIFQYYEEEERQRGNFPDRFSGHQFPNYSSELNVNALLLGDSALYLCASSFLPADAAGELFFGEGSRLTVL.

At least ten counts were recorded for this clonotype. The chain has TRBV3-1 and TRBJ2-3; D is ambiguous. Trimming removed 1 base from V and 7 bases from J, with 18 bases in between. Germline V lookup: CDR1 LGHDT, CDR2 YNNKEL (reference sequence). The CDR3 consists of 16 residues. DNA for the CDR3: TGTGCCAGCAGCCAAGTTTCTGGTAAAAGGTTGAATACGCAGTATTTT. Protein: CASSQVSGKRLNTQYF.

A few counts support this clonotype. This chain connects TRBV19 to TRBJ2-7; D is unresolved. Trimming took 4 bases from V and 2 from J, leaving 12 bases between them. The CDR3 totals 14 residues. CDR1 is LNHDA, CDR2 SQIVND, per germline (reference sequence). The CDR3 is CASSTLDETYEQYF. CDR3 DNA sequence: TGTGCCAGTAGTACGCTCGATGAAACCTACGAGCAGTACTTC.

The chain employs TRBV6-1 and TRBJ2-7; possible D gene TRBD2, 5 bases. This CDR3 has 16 residues. Germline assignment: CDR1 MNHNS and CDR2 SASEGT. Trimming removed 0 bases at V and 7 bases at J, with 19 bases between. The CDR3, as DNA: TGTGCCAGCAGTGAAGCGCCCTGGGGAGCAATGGGAGAGCAGTACTTC. Its translation is CASSEAPWGAMGEQYF.

The CDR3 protein is CASSFGGSDTQYF. The DNA for the CDR3 is TGTGCCAGTAGTTTCGGGGGCTCAGATACGCAGTATTTT. This sequence joins TRBV19 and TRBJ2-3, with D tentatively TRBD1 or TRBD2 (6 bases each). V was clipped by 5 bases and J by 4 bases, with 10 bases between them. This CDR3 has 13 residues. The V gene's germline CDR1 is LNHDA and CDR2 SQIVND (reference sequence).

Comment on this clonotype: It may be a read error: a sequence one base away is much more abundant. This chain's CDR3 is CASSWEVTGASTDTQYF. Written as DNA, the CDR3 is TGCGCCAGCAGCTGGGAGGTGACAGGGGCTAGCACAGATACGCAGTATTTT. The chain carries TRBV5-1 and TRBJ2-3, with 8 positions matching TRBD1. The CDR3 totals 17 residues. Losses at the gene ends were 3 bases for V and 0 bases for J; bases not matched to a gene: 9. CDR1 and CDR2 (germline): SGHRS, YFSETQ.

The rearrangement links TRBV6-2 or TRBV6-3 to TRBJ1-1; TRBD1 might be the D (6 bases). The CDR3 contains 18 residues. V was cut by 5 bases and J by 0 bases, with 22 bases left in between. The germline V gene has CDR1 MNHEY and CDR2 SVGEGT. The CDR3: CASSQTWAGALMNTEAFF. The CDR3, as DNA: TGTGCCAGCAGTCAGACCTGGGCAGGGGCACTAATGAACACTGAAGCTTTCTTT.

In the case of this clonotype: This may be a read error, as it is one base from a much larger clone. The chain is built from TRBV9 and TRBJ2-7; D remains ambiguous. Germline lookup yields CDR1 SGDLS and CDR2 YYNGEE. The CDR3 totals 14 residues. Trimming pared 3 bases from V and 0 bases from J, leaving 10 bases between. CDR3 amino acids: CASSAQVYSYEQYF. The DNA for the CDR3 is TGTGCCAGCAGCGCGCAGGTTTACTCCTACGAGCAGTACTTC.

This clonotype showed up just a few times. V usage is TRBV27 and J usage is TRBJ2-7; D not certain. V was trimmed by 1 base and J by 0 bases, leaving 7 bases between them. The CDR3 spans 14 residues. Germline V CDR1 and CDR2: MNHEY, SMNVEV (reference sequence). CDR3: CASSLLWGSYEQYF. DNA for the CDR3: TGTGCCAGCAGTTTATTGTGGGGCTCCTACGAGCAGTACTTC.

The chain uses TRBV30 and TRBJ2-7, with a weak D call TRBD2 (5 bases). Germline lookup yields CDR1 GTSNPN and CDR2 SVGIG (reference sequence). There are 13 residues in the CDR3. Deletions cut 2 bases from V and 2 bases from J, with 10 bases between. CDR3 DNA: TGTGCCTGGAGTCTTGGACTTCCCTACGAGCAGTACTTC. It specifies CAWSLGLPYEQYF.

The chain employs TRBV28 and TRBJ2-5; D unresolved. V dropped 6 bases and J dropped 5 bases, with 10 bases sitting between them. Germline values: CDR1 MDHEN, CDR2 SYDVKM. The CDR3 is 12 residues long. The CDR3 region has the DNA TGTGCCAGCAGACCGGGCTCGGAGACCCAGTACTTC. This codes for CASRPGSETQYF.

As to this clonotype: The junction differs from germline at one of its ends, possibly a read error. The genes are TRBV29-1 and TRBJ1-2; the D gene is possibly TRBD1 (6 bases). The CDR3 covers 13 residues. Looked up from germline, CDR1 is SQVTM and CDR2 is ANQGSEA. The CDR3 is CGVEGESSRGYTF. CDR3 sequence (DNA): TGCGGCGTTGAGGGGGAATCGTCTAGGGGCTACACCTTC.